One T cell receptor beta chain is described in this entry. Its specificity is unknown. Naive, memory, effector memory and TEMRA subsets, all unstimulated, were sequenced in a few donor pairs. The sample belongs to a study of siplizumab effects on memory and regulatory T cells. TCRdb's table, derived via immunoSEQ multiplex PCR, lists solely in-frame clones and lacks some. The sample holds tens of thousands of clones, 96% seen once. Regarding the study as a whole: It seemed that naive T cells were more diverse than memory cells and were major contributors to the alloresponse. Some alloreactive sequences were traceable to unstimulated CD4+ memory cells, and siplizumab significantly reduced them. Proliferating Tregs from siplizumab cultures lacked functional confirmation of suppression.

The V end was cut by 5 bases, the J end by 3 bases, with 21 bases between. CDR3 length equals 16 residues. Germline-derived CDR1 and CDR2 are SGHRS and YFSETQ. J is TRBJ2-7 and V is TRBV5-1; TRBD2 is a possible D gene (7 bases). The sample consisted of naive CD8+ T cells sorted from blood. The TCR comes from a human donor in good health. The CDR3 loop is CASRPGPREGDYEQYF. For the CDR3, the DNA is TGCGCCAGCAGACCCGGACCGAGGGAGGGGGACTACGAGCAGTACTTC.